A single sample gave rise to the 3 T cell receptor beta chains below, sequenced in a study of T-cell reconstitution after alpha-beta-depleted transplantation in children. Unique molecular identifiers tagged the TCRbeta library. TCRdb recomputed calls from the PCR reads with MiXCR, one row per CDR3 protein. The repertoire holds about a million distinct CDR3 sequences, with 25% to 35% as singletons. This material consisted of PBMCs, mostly from graft donor cells, taken 360 days after TCRalphabeta/CD19-depleted stem cell transplant. Every receptor here comes from a boy in the first two years of life who had a stem cell transplant for SCID, so the T cells may come from the graft donor.

Written as DNA, the CDR3 is TGTGCCAGCAGCCAGCTAGCGGCCGGGCAGTTCTTC. Residues: CASSQLAAGQFF. The rearrangement links TRBV11-2 to TRBJ2-1; 7 bases match TRBD2. J was trimmed by 12 bases and V by 5 bases; bases with no gene match: 7. Germline V gene data show CDR1 as SGHAT and CDR2 as FQNNGV. CDR3 size: 12 residues.

This clonotype was seen more than once but under ten times. The rearrangement uses TRBV29-1 and TRBJ2-1; 7 bases fit TRBD1. The CDR3 length is 11 residues. From germline, CDR1 is SQVTM and CDR2 ANQGSEA. V shed 5 bases, J shed 6 bases, and the junction held 1 base outside the gene matches. The DNA for the CDR3 is TGCAGCGTTCGACAGGGCAATGAGCAGTTCTTC. Translation gives CSVRQGNEQFF.

The V and J genes are TRBV5-6 and TRBJ2-1, with D unclear. There are 17 residues in the CDR3. CDR1 SGHDT and CDR2 YYEEEE come from the germline V gene. The V gene lost 0 bases and the J gene lost 7 bases, with 20 bases spanning the gap. CDR3 nucleotide sequence: TGTGCCAGCAGCTTGGTAAGTTCGCCTCCCGGCGTGAATGAGCAGTTCTTC. It encodes CASSLVSSPPGVNEQFF.